Below are 25 T cell receptor beta chains sequenced from a single sample in a study of cytomegalovirus exposure and HLA in healthy donors. Vbeta (60) and Jbeta (13) primers were used in the PCR. Using immunoSEQ multiplex PCR, the repertoire was profiled, and TCRdb retains in-frame clones only, with some absent. The sample lists roughly 180,000 clones, roughly 85% occurring once. Sequencing was done on a sample of PBMCs. The receptors come from a man younger than 40 in good health and CMV-seronegative.

This clone was picked up one time. The chain combines TRBV6-5 with TRBJ1-5, with a possible D match to TRBD1 (6 bases). The germline CDR1 and CDR2 sequences are MNHEY and SVGAGI. This CDR3 has 15 amino acids. The V end lost 5 bases, the J end lost 3 bases, and 14 bases lay between the germline ends. The CDR3 loop is CASSGTGFDNQPQHF. The CDR3 region has the DNA TGTGCCAGCAGTGGCACAGGGTTCGACAATCAGCCCCAGCATTTT.

J is TRBJ2-3 and V is TRBV5-8; 10 bases agree with TRBD2. Germline V gene data show CDR1 as SGHTS and CDR2 as YDEGEE. This CDR3 comprises 19 residues. Trimming at V came to 1 base and at J to 1 base, leaving 12 bases not matched to a gene. CDR3 sequence (DNA): TGTGCCAGCAGCTTGTTTGCGCTAGCGGGGGCGGTGGGCACAGATACGCAGTATTTT. Protein product: CASSLFALAGAVGTDTQYF.

The chain couples TRBV5-6 to TRBJ1-5; 9 bases map to TRBD1. This CDR3 spans 14 amino acids. Germline values: CDR1 SGHDT, CDR2 YYEEEE. J was trimmed by 7 bases and V by 2 bases; bases with no gene match: 4. In DNA form, the CDR3 reads TGTGCCAGCAGCTTCACAGGGGGCGGGCAGCCCCAGCATTTT. This sequence encodes CASSFTGGGQPQHF.

Worth noting for this clone: Other DNA sequences within the sample encode an identical CDR3. CDR3 DNA: TGCGCCAGCAGCTCCCGACAGGGATACGAGCAGTACTTC. Its protein product is CASSSRQGYEQYF. The chain employs TRBV5-1 and TRBJ2-7; 7 nucleotides match TRBD1. From germline, CDR1 is SGHRS and CDR2 YFSETQ. The V gene end was trimmed by 3 bases and the J gene end by 4 bases; junction bases not matched to a gene: 4. CDR3 length: 13 residues.

The V and J genes are TRBV4-1 and TRBJ2-3; 8 bases map to TRBD2. Germline V lookup: CDR1 MGHRA, CDR2 YSYEKL. Unmatched junction bases numbered 5, after V lost 0 bases and J lost 6 bases. The CDR3 extends over 15 amino acids. The CDR3: CASSQDGTSSDTQYF. Here the CDR3 DNA reads TGCGCCAGCAGCCAAGATGGGACTAGTTCGGATACGCAGTATTTT.

The chain couples TRBV28 to TRBJ1-2, with D unresolved. Germline loops: CDR1 MDHEN, CDR2 SYDVKM. Trimming removed 6 bases at V and 4 bases at J, with 9 bases between. CDR3 length: 12 amino acids. CDR3 region: CASSFNSYGYTF. CDR3 sequence (DNA): TGTGCCAGCAGCTTTAACAGCTATGGCTACACCTTC.

The V gene is TRBV27, the J gene TRBJ2-4; the D is unclear. The CDR3 covers 13 residues. V lost 2 bases, J lost 5 bases, and 7 bases lay in between. Germline CDR1 is MNHEY and CDR2 is SMNVEV (reference sequence). The CDR3 coding sequence is TGTGCCAGCAGTTTAAGCCGCCAAAACATTCAGTACTTC. It specifies CASSLSRQNIQYF.

This clone was observed a handful of times. The V gene is TRBV5-1, the J gene TRBJ2-7; a possible D gene is TRBD1 (6 bases). In germline, CDR1 is SGHRS, CDR2 YFSETQ. The ends were cut back, 4 bases at V and 0 bases at J, with 17 bases in the middle. The CDR3 extends over 16 amino acids. CDR3 sequence (DNA): TGCGCCAGCAGCCAACTTCAGGGGTCGGGCTCCTACGAGCAGTACTTC. Its translation: CASSQLQGSGSYEQYF.

The V call is TRBV6-6, the J call TRBJ2-1, with 7 bases identical to TRBD2. CDR1 is MNHNY, CDR2 SVGAGI, per germline (reference sequence). The CDR3 covers 15 residues. The ends lost 4 bases at V and 6 bases at J; junction bases unmatched: 9. The CDR3 protein is CASSFPGGRSNEQFF. The CDR3, as DNA: TGTGCCAGCAGTTTCCCCGGGGGGAGATCCAATGAGCAGTTCTTC.

This rearrangement joins TRBV10-1 to TRBJ1-4, with TRBD1 matching 7 bases. The CDR3 runs to 15 residues. CDR1 WNHNN and CDR2 SYGVQD come from the germline V gene (reference sequence). The chain's CDR3 is CADSGTAATNEKLFF. CDR3 coding DNA: TGCGCGGATTCCGGGACAGCTGCAACTAATGAAAAACTGTTTTTT.

The gene calls are TRBV5-4 and TRBJ2-5; perhaps TRBD1 as D (5 bases). The DNA end is more similar to TRBJ2-7, so the J call may be wrong. Germline lookup yields CDR1 SGHNT and CDR2 YYREEE (reference sequence). The CDR3 sequence is 14 residues long. CDR3 DNA: TGTGCCAGCAGCTCCCAGGGATACACCTACGAGCAGTACTTC. Protein: CASSSQGYTYEQYF.

The chain combines TRBV5-5 with TRBJ1-1; D perhaps matches TRBD1 (5 bases). This CDR3 region has 15 residues. The V gene lost 6 bases and the J gene lost 6 bases, with 21 bases spanning the gap. Germline V gene lookup returns CDR1 SGHKS and CDR2 YYEKEE (reference sequence). The CDR3 bases are TGTGCCAGCACTAGGGGCGCCTCTCTCGGCGCTGAAGCTTTCTTT. Amino acids: CASTRGASLGAEAFF.

The CDR3 DNA reads TGCGCCAGCAGTTGGGCGGGAGACGTAGAAGATACGCAGTATTTT. Translation: CASSWAGDVEDTQYF. This chain joins TRBV5-1 and TRBJ2-3; 7 nucleotides match TRBD2. The CDR3 sequence is 15 residues long. J gave up 5 bases and V 5 bases, and 11 bases lay outside the gene matches. Germline loops: CDR1 SGHRS, CDR2 YFSETQ.

The chain is built from TRBV7-6 and TRBJ2-7; D may be TRBD2 (6 bases). There are 14 residues in the CDR3. Trimming removed 4 bases at V and 6 bases at J, with 16 bases between. Germline V gene data show CDR1 as SGHVS and CDR2 as FNYEAQ. CDR3 residues: CASSSSAGTPEQYF. CDR3 nucleotides: TGTGCCAGCAGCTCCTCGGCGGGGACCCCCGAGCAGTACTTC.

The chain has TRBV10-3 and TRBJ1-3; D is unclear. V was pared by 4 bases and J by 0 bases, with 10 bases between. Germline CDR1 reads ENHRY; CDR2 reads SYGVKD. CDR3 length: 15 amino acids. CDR3 region: CAISGSSTSGNTIYF. In DNA, the CDR3 is TGTGCCATCAGTGGTAGCAGCACCTCTGGAAACACCATATATTTT.

V gene TRBV28 combines with J gene TRBJ2-5; TRBD2 might be the D (5 bases). In germline, CDR1 is MDHEN, CDR2 SYDVKM. The CDR3 loop spans 14 amino acids. The V end was cut by 3 bases, the J end by 5 bases, with 13 bases between. In DNA form, the CDR3 reads TGTGCCAGCAGTTTGGTTGAGGCGGGTGAGACCCAGTACTTC. It specifies CASSLVEAGETQYF.

The CDR3 DNA reads TGTGCCAGCTCACCGGCAGGGCAAGAGACCCAGTACTTC. Amino acids: CASSPAGQETQYF. V gene TRBV18 combines with J gene TRBJ2-5; D is possibly TRBD1 (5 bases). The CDR3 spans 13 residues. V was pared by 3 bases and J by 2 bases, with 7 bases between. Germline loops: CDR1 KGHSH, CDR2 LQKENI.

The CDR3 DNA reads as TGTGCCAGCAGCCCAGGAGGCACTGAAGCTTTCTTT. Translated: CASSPGGTEAFF. This chain uses TRBV7-9 with TRBJ1-1; D uncertain. V lost 5 bases, J lost 4 bases, and 8 bases lay in between. Germline-derived CDR1 and CDR2 are SEHNR and FQNEAQ (reference sequence). The CDR3 has 12 residues.

The J gene is TRBJ2-1, the V gene TRBV7-8; D might be TRBD2 (5 bases). Trimming pared 0 bases from V and 5 bases from J, leaving 11 bases between. The length of the CDR3 is 15 residues. Per the germline V gene, CDR1 is SGHVS and CDR2 is FQNEAQ. This CDR3 is CASSLAPLRDNEQFF. DNA of the CDR3: TGTGCCAGCAGCTTAGCCCCCCTGCGGGACAATGAGCAGTTCTTC.

This clone was observed a single time. The chain uses TRBV6-5 and TRBJ2-5; TRBD1 might be the D (6 bases). The V and J ends lost 10 bases and 2 bases respectively, with 20 bases between them. This CDR3 comprises 15 residues. Germline CDR1 and CDR2: MNHEY and SVGAGI. This chain's CDR3 is CATDRRTVGQETQYF. The CDR3 bases are TGTGCCACCGACCGCAGGACAGTTGGACAAGAGACCCAGTACTTC.

The chain recombines TRBV5-1 with TRBJ1-6; weak D call: TRBD1 (5 bases). CDR1 is SGHRS, CDR2 YFSETQ, per germline. Trimming left V 2 bases short and J 13 bases short, with 13 bases between. The CDR3 runs to 13 residues. This CDR3 is CASSLSSGTPLHF. The CDR3 DNA follows: TGCGCCAGCAGCTTAAGCAGTGGGACTCCCCTCCACTTT.

V and J are TRBV10-3 and TRBJ2-2, with 9 bases fitting TRBD2. V trimming: 4 bases; J trimming: 9 bases; junction bases outside the gene matches: 18. The CDR3 loop spans 18 amino acids. The V gene's germline CDR1 is ENHRY and CDR2 SYGVKD. CDR3 region: CAISALGSGRDLSRELFF. CDR3 coding DNA: TGTGCCATCAGTGCCCTGGGTAGCGGGAGAGACCTCTCCCGGGAGCTGTTTTTT.

This chain connects TRBV7-2 to TRBJ1-5, with no clear D. The CDR3 has 15 amino acids. V dropped 5 bases and J dropped 3 bases, with 14 bases sitting between them. In germline, CDR1 is SGHTA, CDR2 FQGNSA. CDR3 amino acids: CASSLGRVFNQPQHF. CDR3 bases: TGTGCCAGCAGCCTTGGGAGGGTATTCAATCAGCCCCAGCATTTT.

The chain combines TRBV28 with TRBJ2-7; D call uncertain. V was cut by 7 bases and J by 2 bases, with 15 bases left in between. The germline V gene has CDR1 MDHEN and CDR2 SYDVKM. The CDR3 length is 14 residues. CDR3 sequence reads: CASNPRVSAYEQYF. CDR3 sequence (DNA): TGTGCCAGCAACCCTCGTGTCAGTGCCTACGAGCAGTACTTC.

The chain uses TRBV7-2 and TRBJ2-5, with 7 bases that match TRBD2. J was trimmed by 4 bases and V by 6 bases; bases with no gene match: 8. Germline V gives CDR1 SGHTA, CDR2 FQGNSA. This CDR3 spans 14 amino acids. The CDR3 reads CASSRRLAGETQYF. Written as DNA, the CDR3 is TGTGCCAGCAGTCGTCGACTAGCAGGAGAGACCCAGTACTTC.